The clone carrying this T cell receptor (beta chain) was counted between two and nine times. Looked up from germline, CDR1 is LNHDA and CDR2 is SQIVND (reference sequence). CDR3 length: 13 residues. V lost 7 bases, J lost 5 bases, and 3 bases stayed unmatched. This entry belongs to a study of T cells in Graves' hyperthyroidism and ophthalmopathy. RNA transcripts provided the source from which TCR beta CDR3 regions were amplified. TCR CDR3 regions were first amplified by RT-PCR with HTBI primers. A single record per CDR3 protein comes from TCRdb applying MiXCR to the multiplex PCR reads. Of around 500,000 distinct CDR3 sequences detected, about 15% appear once; the ten largest clones hold around a sixth.

This TCR derives from a woman aged 18-30 years with Graves' hyperthyroidism. Sequencing was done on a sample of blood. The rearrangement links TRBV19 to TRBJ1-4; 8 bases agree with TRBD1. The CDR3 loop is CASMGQVNEKLFF. CDR3 bases: TGTGCCAGTATGGGACAGGTGAATGAAAAACTGTTTTTT. Full variable domain (missing parts from reference TRBV19 and TRBJ1-4): DGGITQSPKYLFRKEGQNVTLSCEQNLNHDAMYWYRQDPGQGLRLIYYSQIVNDFQKGDIAEGYSVSREKKESFPLTVTSAQKNPTAFYLCASMGQVNEKLFFGSGTQLSVL.